This TCR beta chain appears in the sequencing data of a study of cytomegalovirus exposure and HLA in healthy donors. Study outcomes and limitations: A later analysis linked a missense variant in DCLRE1C to the trimming of TCR beta V and J genes. Highest at DRB1 and lowest at HLA-C, TCR association rates differed among HLA loci in a later analysis. The study recorded over 150 TCR beta chains that were cytomegalovirus-associated.

60 Vbeta and 13 Jbeta primers were used in PCR. Only in-frame clones appear in the TCRdb table, and some are missing; sequencing was by immunoSEQ multiplex PCR. The repertoire includes fewer than 250,000 clones, about 85% of them detected once, and around 9.6% sits in the top ten. Regarding this clone: Its antigen is undetermined. Other DNA sequences in the sample encode the same CDR3.

Sequencing was done on a sample of PBMCs. The source is a woman aged 45-65 years in good health and CMV-seropositive.

For the CDR3, the DNA is TGTGCCAGCGCATCAAGCCAACCCCAGCATTTT. It specifies CASASSQPQHF. The chain employs TRBV6-1 and TRBJ1-5; no clear D gene. The CDR3 has 11 amino acids. V was cut by 8 bases and J by 10 bases, with 12 bases left in between. Germline loops: CDR1 MNHNS, CDR2 SASEGT.